The table lists the clone carrying this T cell receptor (beta chain) with a few counts. The antigen remains undetermined. The primer mix had 60 Vbeta and 13 Jbeta primers. Assay: immunoSEQ multiplex PCR; the TCRdb copy retains only in-frame clones and omits some. The sample has 130,000 to 150,000 clones, 64% seen once. The data derive from a study of cytomegalovirus exposure and HLA in healthy donors. V lost 4 bases and J lost 2; bases outside the gene matches: 6. CDR1 is MGHRA and CDR2 is YSYEKL in the germline V gene. There are 16 residues in the CDR3. Study results and limitations: In an earlier analysis, in about 530 donors, most V segments appeared productive either ~87% or ~30% of the time. CMV serostatus alone was available as immune exposure information.

Sequenced input: PBMCs. V is TRBV4-1 and J is TRBJ2-3; 10 nucleotides line up with TRBD2. The sequence derives from a woman aged 30 to 39 in good health and CMV-seropositive. For the CDR3, the DNA is TGCGCCAGCAGCCCCTTTAGCGGGGGGACCACAGATACGCAGTATTTT. This translates into CASSPFSGGTTDTQYF.